This T cell receptor beta chain was captured by sequencing in a study of blood T cell repertoires in COVID-19 (dated by TCRdb to about 2020). With respect to the entire study: Samples from collaborators originated in the United States, Italy and Spain and spanned both the acute and convalescent phases of COVID-19. The material from the prospective study consisted of cDNA or gDNA derived from T cells, B-cell-depleted T cells, or PBMCs. The dataset comprised deeply sampled blood TCRbeta repertoires from subjects exposed to, actively infected with, or recovered from COVID-19. A freely available public database, intended as a resource for researchers studying the immune response to SARS-CoV-2, is where the repertoires were released. The samples were drawn from the first 160 participants of the ongoing ImmuneRACE study and from over a thousand subjects provided by 6 global collaborators. The sample metadata nearly always contained a de-identified subject ID, COVID-19 status, age in years and sex. HLA class I and class II types, where available, came from metadata supplied by the sample provider rather than from assay-based typing. What the authors observed across the whole study: The amount of clinical and demographic metadata varied by source and participant and was provided uncurated.

The CDR3 sequence holds 15 residues, the cysteine and phenylalanine included. Only the CDR3 DNA stays, 45 bases, in frame from base 1. V is pruned by 4 bases and J by 0 bases, leaving 4 bases of the junction without a gene match. The germline V gene (reference sequence) sets CDR1 to SGHNT and CDR2 to YYREEE. Regarding this clone: Its antigen remains undetermined. Per-base qualities were not stored, and no clone one base away is much larger.

Participants in the prospective study were enrolled through a virtual design, were aged roughly 18 to 90 years, and lived in about 25 United States geographic areas. To assign participants to cohorts, the prospective study relied on clinical history that participants themselves reported in a screening survey and a study questionnaire. In the prospective study, mobile phlebotomists collected whole blood, serum and a nasopharyngeal or oropharyngeal swab from each participant. Prospective study participants could optionally give additional blood draws and questionnaires over a roughly 2-month period. Prospective study blood samples were shipped either frozen or at room temperature before DNA extraction. TCRbeta CDR3 regions were amplified from genomic DNA by means of the immunoSEQ Assay, a bias-controlled multiplex PCR. The paper's data handling went like this. Nucleated cell counts per sample were estimated from amplification of reference gene primers within the assay. To quantify the absolute abundance of each unique TCRbeta CDR3 rearrangement, sequence reads were collapsed and filtered. Productive Simpson clonality was computed per sample as the square root of Simpson's diversity index over productive rearrangements. TCRdb holds this immuneACCESS table with in-frame rearrangements only. Some clones are missing; in checked studies, unresolved V genes explain under half, and the rest has no known cause. V and J calls and clone size follow that table, whereas D and trimming were derived from the DNA. This sample gives around 150,000 clones in total; around four fifths of them show up just once. The ten largest clonotypes hold less than 4% of the sample.

This TCR derives from a woman aged 50 to 60 with acute COVID-19. The chain links TRBV5-4 with TRBJ2-5, with 9 bases aligning to TRBD1. The sample taken for sequencing was PBMCs or T cells enriched from blood (not recorded which). The nucleotide sequence reads TGTGCCAGCAGCGTGAACAGGGGGCACCAAGAGACCCAGTACTTC. Its coded protein is CASSVNRGHQETQYF.